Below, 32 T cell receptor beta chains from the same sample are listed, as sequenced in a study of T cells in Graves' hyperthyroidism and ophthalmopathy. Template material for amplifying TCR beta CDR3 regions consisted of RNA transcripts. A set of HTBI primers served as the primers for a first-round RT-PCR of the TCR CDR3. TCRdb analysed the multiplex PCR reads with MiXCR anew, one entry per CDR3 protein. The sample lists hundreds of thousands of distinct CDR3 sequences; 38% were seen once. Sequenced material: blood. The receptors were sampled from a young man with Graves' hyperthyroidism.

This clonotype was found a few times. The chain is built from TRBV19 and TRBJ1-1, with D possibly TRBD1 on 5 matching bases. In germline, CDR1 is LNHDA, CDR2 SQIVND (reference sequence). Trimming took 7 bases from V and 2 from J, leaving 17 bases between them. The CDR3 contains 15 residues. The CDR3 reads CASTWSGTSNTEAFF. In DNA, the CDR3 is TGTGCCAGTACCTGGAGCGGGACGTCAAACACTGAAGCTTTCTTT.

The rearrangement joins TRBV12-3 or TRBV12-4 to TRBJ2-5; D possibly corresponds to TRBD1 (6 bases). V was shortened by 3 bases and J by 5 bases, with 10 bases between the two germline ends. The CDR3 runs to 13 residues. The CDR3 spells CASSLGHLETQYF. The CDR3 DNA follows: TGTGCCAGCAGTTTGGGACATTTGGAGACCCAGTACTTC.

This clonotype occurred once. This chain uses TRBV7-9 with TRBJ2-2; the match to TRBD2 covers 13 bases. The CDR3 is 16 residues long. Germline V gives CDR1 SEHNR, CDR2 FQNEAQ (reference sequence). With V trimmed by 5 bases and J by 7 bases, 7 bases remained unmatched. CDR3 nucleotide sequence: TGTGCCAGCAGCCGTACTAGCGGGGGGGCGCGCGGGGAGCTGTTTTTT. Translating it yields CASSRTSGGARGELFF.

CDR3 loop: CASSLGPGETEAFF. The CDR3 DNA reads TGTGCCAGCAGCTTAGGACCAGGGGAGACTGAAGCTTTCTTT. This chain uses TRBV7-6 with TRBJ1-1, with D tentatively TRBD1 (6 bases). Germline CDR1 and CDR2: SGHVS and FNYEAQ. Trimming removed 1 base at V and 5 bases at J, with 11 bases between. CDR3 length: 14 residues. Filled out from reference TRBV7-6 and TRBJ1-1, the complete variable domain reads GAGVSQSPRYKVTKRGQDVALRCDPISGHVSLYWYRQALGQGPEFLTYFNYEAQQDKSGLPNDRFSAERPEGSISTLTIQRTEQRDSAMYRCASSLGPGETEAFFGQGTRLTVV.

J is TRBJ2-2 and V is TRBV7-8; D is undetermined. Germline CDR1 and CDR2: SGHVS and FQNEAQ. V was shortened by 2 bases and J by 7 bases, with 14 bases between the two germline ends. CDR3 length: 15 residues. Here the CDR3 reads CASSLNGILGGELFF. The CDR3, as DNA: TGTGCCAGCAGCTTAAACGGCATCTTGGGCGGGGAGCTGTTTTTT.

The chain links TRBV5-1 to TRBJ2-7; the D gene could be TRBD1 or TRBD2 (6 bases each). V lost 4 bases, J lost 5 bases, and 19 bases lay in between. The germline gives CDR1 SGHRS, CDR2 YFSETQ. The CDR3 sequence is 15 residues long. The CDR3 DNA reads TGCGCCAGCAGCGGGCAGGGAGCCGGGGGCGACGAGCAGTACTTC. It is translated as CASSGQGAGGDEQYF.

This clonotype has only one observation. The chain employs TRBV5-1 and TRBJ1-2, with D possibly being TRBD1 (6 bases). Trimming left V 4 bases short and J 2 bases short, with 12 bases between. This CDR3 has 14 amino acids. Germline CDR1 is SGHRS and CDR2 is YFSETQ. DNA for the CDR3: TGCGCCAGCAGCCCGGAGGGGGGCAACTATGGCTACACCTTC. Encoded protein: CASSPEGGNYGYTF.

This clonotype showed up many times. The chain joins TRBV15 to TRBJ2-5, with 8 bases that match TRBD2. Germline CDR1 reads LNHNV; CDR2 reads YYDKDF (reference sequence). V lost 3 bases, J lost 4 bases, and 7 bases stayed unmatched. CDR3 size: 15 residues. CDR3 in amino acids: CATSRAGGGRETQYF. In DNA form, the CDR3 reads TGTGCCACCAGCAGGGCCGGGGGGGGAAGAGAGACCCAGTACTTC.

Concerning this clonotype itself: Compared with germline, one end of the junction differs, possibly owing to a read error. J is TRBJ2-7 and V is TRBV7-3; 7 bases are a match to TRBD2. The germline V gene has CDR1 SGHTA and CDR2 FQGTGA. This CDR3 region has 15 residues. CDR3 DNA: TGCGCCAGCAGCCAAGAGGCCCAAGCGGGGTACGAGCAGTACTTC. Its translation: CASSQEAQAGYEQYF.

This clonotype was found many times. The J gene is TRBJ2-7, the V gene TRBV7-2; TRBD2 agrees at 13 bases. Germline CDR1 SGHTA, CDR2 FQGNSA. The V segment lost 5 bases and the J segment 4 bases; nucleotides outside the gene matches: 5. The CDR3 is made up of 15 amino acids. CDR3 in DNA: TGTGCCAGCAGCCTGCGGACTAGCGGGAGTTACGAGCAGTACTTC. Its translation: CASSLRTSGSYEQYF. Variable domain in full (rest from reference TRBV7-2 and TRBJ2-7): GAGVSQSPSNKVTEKGKDVELRCDPISGHTALYWYRQSLGQGLEFLIYFQGNSAPDKSGLPSDRFSAERTGGSVSTLTIQRTQQEDSAVYLCASSLRTSGSYEQYFGPGTRLTVT.

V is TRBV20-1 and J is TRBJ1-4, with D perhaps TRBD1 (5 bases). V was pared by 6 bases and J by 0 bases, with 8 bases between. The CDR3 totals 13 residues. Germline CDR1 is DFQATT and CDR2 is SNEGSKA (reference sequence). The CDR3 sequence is CSAPGPTNEKLFF. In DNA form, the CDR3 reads TGCAGTGCCCCGGGACCAACTAATGAAAAACTGTTTTTT.

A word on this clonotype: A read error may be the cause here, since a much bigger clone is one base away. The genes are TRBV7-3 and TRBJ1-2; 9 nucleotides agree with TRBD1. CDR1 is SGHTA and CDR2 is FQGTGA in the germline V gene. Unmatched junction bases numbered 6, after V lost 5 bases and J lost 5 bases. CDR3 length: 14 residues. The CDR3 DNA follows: TGTGCCAGCAGCACCCGGACAGGGGAATATGGCTACACCTTC. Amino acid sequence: CASSTRTGEYGYTF.

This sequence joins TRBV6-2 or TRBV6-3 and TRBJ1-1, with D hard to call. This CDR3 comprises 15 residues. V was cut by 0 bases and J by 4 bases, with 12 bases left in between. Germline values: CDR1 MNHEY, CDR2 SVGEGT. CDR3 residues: CASSYSLKGSTEAFF. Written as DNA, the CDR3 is TGTGCCAGCAGTTACTCCCTCAAGGGAAGCACTGAAGCTTTCTTT.

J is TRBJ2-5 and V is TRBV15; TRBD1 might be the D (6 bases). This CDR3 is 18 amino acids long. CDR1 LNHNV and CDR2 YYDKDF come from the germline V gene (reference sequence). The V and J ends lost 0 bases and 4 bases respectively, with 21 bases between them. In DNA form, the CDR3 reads TGTGCCACCAGCAGAGACAGGGGTAATGTTAGGGGCGGAGAGACCCAGTACTTC. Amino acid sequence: CATSRDRGNVRGGETQYF.

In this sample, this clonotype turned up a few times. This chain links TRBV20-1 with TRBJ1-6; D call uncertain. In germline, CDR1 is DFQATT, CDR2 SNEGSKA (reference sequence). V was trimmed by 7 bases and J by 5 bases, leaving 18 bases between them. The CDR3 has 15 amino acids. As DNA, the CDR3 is TGCAGTGTCCCGACTGACTTGGGCCATAATTCACCCCTCCACTTT. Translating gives CSVPTDLGHNSPLHF.

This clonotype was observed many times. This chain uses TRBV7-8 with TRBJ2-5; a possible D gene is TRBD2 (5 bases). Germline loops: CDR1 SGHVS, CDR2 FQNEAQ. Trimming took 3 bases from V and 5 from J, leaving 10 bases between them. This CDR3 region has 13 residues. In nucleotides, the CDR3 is TGTGCCAGCAGCTTGGTTGGGGAGGAGACCCAGTACTTC. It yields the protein CASSLVGEETQYF.

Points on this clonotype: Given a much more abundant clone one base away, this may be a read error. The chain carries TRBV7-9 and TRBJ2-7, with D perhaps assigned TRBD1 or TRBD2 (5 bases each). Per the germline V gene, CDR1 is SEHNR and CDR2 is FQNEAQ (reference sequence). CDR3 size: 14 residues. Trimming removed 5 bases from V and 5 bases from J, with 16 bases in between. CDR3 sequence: CASSQEWDPNEQYF. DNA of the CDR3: TGTGCCAGCAGCCAAGAATGGGACCCCAACGAGCAGTACTTC.

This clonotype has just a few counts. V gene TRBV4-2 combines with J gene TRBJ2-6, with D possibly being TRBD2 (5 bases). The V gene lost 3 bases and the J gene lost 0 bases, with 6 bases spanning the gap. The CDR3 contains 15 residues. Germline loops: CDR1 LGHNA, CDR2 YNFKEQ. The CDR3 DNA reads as TGTGCCAGCAGCCAGGAGGACTCTGGGGCCAACGTCCTGACTTTC. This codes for CASSQEDSGANVLTF.

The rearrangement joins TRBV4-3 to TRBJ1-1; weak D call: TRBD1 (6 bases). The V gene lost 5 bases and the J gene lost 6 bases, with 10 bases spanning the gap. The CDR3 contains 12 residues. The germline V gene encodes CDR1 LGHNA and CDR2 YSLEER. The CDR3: CASSAQGPEAFF. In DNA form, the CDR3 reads TGCGCCAGCAGCGCTCAGGGGCCTGAAGCTTTCTTT.

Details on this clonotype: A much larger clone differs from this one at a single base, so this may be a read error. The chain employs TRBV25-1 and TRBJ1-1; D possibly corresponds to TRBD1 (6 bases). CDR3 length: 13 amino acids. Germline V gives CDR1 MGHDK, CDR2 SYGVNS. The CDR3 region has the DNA TGTGCCAGCTTGTTAACAGGGAGCACTGGAGCTTTCTTT. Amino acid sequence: CASLLTGSTGAFF.

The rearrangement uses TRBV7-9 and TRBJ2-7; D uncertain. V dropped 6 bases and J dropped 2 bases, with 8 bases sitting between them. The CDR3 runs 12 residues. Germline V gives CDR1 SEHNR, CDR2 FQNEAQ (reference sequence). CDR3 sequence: CASSYPTYEQYF. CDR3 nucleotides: TGTGCCAGCAGTTATCCCACCTACGAGCAGTACTTC.

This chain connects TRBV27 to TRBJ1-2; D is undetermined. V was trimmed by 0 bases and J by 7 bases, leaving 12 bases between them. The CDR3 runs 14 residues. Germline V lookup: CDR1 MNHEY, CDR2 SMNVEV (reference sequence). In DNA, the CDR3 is TGTGCCAGCAGTTTATCGGGAGGGCCCTCTGGCTACACCTTC. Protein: CASSLSGGPSGYTF.

The CDR3, as DNA: TGCGCCAGCAGCTTGGTTCTACAGCTCTCTGGAAACACCATATATTTT. This sequence encodes CASSLVLQLSGNTIYF. This chain links TRBV5-1 with TRBJ1-3; D gene uncertain. The CDR3 has 16 residues. V lost 0 bases and J lost 0, with 10 bases in between. Germline CDR1 and CDR2: SGHRS and YFSETQ.

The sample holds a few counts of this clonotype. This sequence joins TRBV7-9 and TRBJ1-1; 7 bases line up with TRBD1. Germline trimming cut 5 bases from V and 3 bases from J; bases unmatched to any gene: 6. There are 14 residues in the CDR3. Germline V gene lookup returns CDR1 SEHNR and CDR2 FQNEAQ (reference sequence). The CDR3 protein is CASSLNRGDTEAFF. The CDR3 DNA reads TGTGCCAGCAGCCTAAACAGGGGTGACACTGAAGCTTTCTTT.

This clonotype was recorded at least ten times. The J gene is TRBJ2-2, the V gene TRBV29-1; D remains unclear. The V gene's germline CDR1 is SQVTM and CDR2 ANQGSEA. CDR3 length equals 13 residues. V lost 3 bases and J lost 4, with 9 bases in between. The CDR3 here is CSVDPSLTGELFF. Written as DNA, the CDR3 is TGCAGCGTTGATCCATCACTCACCGGGGAGCTGTTTTTT.

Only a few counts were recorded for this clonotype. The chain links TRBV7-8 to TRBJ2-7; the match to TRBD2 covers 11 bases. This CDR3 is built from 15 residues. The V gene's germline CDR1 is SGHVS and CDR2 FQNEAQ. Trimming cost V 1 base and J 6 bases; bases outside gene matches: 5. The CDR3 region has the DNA TGTGCCAGCAGCTTAGTACTAGCGGGAGTAGGCGAGCAGTACTTC. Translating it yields CASSLVLAGVGEQYF.

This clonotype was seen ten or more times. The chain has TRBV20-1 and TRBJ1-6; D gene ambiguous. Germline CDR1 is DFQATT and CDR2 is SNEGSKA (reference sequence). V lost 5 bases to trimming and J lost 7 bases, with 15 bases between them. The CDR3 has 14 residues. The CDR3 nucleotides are TGCAGTGCTGGGCCATCTCCTCAAAATTCACCCCTCCACTTT. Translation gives CSAGPSPQNSPLHF.

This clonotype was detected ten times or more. In DNA form, the CDR3 reads TGCAGCGCCTCGACAGGGGTGGGGGGCTACACCTTC. Its translation is CSASTGVGGYTF. The J gene is TRBJ1-2, the V gene TRBV29-1; 8 nucleotides line up with TRBD1. The CDR3 runs 12 residues. Germline V gives CDR1 SQVTM, CDR2 ANQGSEA. V dropped 7 bases and J dropped 8; count of bases not matched to a gene: 9.

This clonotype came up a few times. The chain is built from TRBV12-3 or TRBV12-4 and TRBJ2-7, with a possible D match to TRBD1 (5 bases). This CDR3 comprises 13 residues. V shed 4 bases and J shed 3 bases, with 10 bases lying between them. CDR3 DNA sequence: TGTGCCAGCAGTTCGACAGTCCTCTACGAGCAGTACTTC. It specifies CASSSTVLYEQYF.

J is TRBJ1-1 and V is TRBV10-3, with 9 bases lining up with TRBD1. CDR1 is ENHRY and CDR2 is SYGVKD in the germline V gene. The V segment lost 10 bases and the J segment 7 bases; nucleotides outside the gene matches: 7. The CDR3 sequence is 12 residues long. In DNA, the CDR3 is TGTGCCACGAGGGGACAGGGCCTTGAAGCTTTCTTT. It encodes CATRGQGLEAFF.

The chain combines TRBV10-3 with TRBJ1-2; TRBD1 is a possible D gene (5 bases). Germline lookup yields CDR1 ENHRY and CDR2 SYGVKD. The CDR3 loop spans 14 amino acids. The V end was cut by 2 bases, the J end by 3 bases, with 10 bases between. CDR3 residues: CAISEVSGDYGYTF. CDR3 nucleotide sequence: TGTGCCATCAGTGAGGTCTCGGGGGACTATGGCTACACCTTC.

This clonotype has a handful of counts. CDR3 DNA: TGTGCCAGCAGGGGTGCGGGGTCCTATAATTCACCCCTCCACTTT. Translating gives CASRGAGSYNSPLHF. The gene calls are TRBV7-2 and TRBJ1-6; D ambiguous. The CDR3 has 15 amino acids. In germline, CDR1 is SGHTA, CDR2 FQGNSA. Trimming pared 6 bases from V and 1 base from J, leaving 10 bases between. The variable domain in full, completed from reference TRBV7-2 and TRBJ1-6, reads GAGVSQSPSNKVTEKGKDVELRCDPISGHTALYWYRQSLGQGLEFLIYFQGNSAPDKSGLPSDRFSAERTGGSVSTLTIQRTQQEDSAVYLCASRGAGSYNSPLHFGNGTRLTVT.